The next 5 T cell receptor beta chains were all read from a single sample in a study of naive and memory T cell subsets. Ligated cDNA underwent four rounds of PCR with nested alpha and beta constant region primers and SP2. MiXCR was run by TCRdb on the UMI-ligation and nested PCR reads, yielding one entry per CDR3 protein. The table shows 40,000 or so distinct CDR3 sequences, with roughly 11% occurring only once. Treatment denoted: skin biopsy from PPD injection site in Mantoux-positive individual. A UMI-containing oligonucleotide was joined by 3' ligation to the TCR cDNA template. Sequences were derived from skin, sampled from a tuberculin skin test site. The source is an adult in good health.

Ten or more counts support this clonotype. As DNA, the CDR3 is TGTGCCAGCAGCGTCCAACACAGTGCTATAGCCAAAAACATTCAGTACTTC. This translates into CASSVQHSAIAKNIQYF. The rearrangement uses TRBV21-1 and TRBJ2-4. TRBV21-1 is a documented pseudogene. The CDR3 is made up of 17 amino acids.

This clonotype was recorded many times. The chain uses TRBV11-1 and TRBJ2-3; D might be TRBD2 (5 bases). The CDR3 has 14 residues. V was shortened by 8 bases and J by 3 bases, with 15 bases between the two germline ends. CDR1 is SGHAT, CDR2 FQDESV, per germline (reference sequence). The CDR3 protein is CASADARGTDTQYF. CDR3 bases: TGTGCCAGCGCGGATGCTCGGGGTACAGATACGCAGTATTTT. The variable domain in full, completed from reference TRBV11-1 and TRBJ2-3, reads EAEVAQSPRYKITEKSQAVAFWCDPISGHATLYWYRQILGQGPELLVQFQDESVVDDSQLPKDRFSAERLKGVDSTLKIQPAELGDSAMYLCASADARGTDTQYFGPGTRLTVL.

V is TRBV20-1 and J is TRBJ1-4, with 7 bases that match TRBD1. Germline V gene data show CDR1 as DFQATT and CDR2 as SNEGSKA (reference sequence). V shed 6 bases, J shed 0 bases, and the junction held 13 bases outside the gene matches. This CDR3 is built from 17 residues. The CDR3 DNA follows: TGCAGTGCCAGCCGGGACAGAGCCACTGCAACTAATGAAAAACTGTTTTTT. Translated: CSASRDRATATNEKLFF.

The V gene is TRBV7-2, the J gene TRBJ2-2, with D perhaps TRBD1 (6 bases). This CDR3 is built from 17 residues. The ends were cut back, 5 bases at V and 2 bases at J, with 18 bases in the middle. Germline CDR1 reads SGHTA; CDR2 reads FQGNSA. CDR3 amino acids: CASSLPLQGHNTGELFF. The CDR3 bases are TGTGCCAGCAGCCTACCTCTGCAGGGACACAACACCGGGGAGCTGTTTTTT.

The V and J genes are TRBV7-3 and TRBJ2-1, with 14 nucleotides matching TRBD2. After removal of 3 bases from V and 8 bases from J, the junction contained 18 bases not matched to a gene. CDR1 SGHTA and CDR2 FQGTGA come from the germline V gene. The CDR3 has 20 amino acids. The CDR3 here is CASSLATPGLAGVPGYEQFF. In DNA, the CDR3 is TGTGCCAGCAGCTTGGCCACTCCGGGACTAGCGGGAGTCCCCGGGTATGAGCAGTTCTTC.